This TCR beta chain was found in a study of cytomegalovirus exposure and HLA in healthy donors. Study-wide context: The same platform as the roughly 630 first-cohort repertoires was used for the 95 to 150 validation repertoires, a later analysis reported.

CDR3 size: 15 residues. Trimming cost V 7 bases and J 11 bases; bases outside gene matches: 14. CDR1 and CDR2 (germline): PRHDT, FYEKMQ (reference sequence). Study-wide results and caveats: The classifier was said to identify cytomegalovirus status with high specificity and sensitivity. Some TCR beta chains (roughly 150 of them) were listed as cytomegalovirus-associated. In vitro confirmation showed a few CMV-associated chains to be CMV antigen specific.

Turning to this clone: No antigen is known for it.

TCRdb's table, derived via immunoSEQ multiplex PCR, lists solely in-frame clones and lacks some. The sample includes 140,000 to 150,000 clones, approximately 94% seen only once; the top ten take 1.5% to 2%. Material for sequencing was PBMCs. This chain links TRBV13 with TRBJ1-6, with TRBD1 matching over 7 bases. The sequence derives from a man between 18 and 35 years old in good health and CMV-seropositive. CDR3 DNA sequence: TGTGCCAGCACCTTTGGCCGGGACAGCGGCCCACCCCTCCACTTT. Amino acids: CASTFGRDSGPPLHF. The whole variable domain, filled in from reference TRBV13 and TRBJ1-6, reads AAGVIQSPRHLIKEKRETATLKCYPIPRHDTVYWYQQGPGQDPQFLISFYEKMQSDKGSIPDRFSAQQFSDYHSELNMSSLELGDSALYFCASTFGRDSGPPLHFGNGTRLTVT.